Listed below are T cell receptor beta chains from one sample, sequenced in a study of cytomegalovirus exposure and HLA in healthy donors. Here immunoSEQ multiplex PCR was the method, and the copy in TCRdb shows in-frame clones only, minus some. The profile covers around 180,000 clones, with around 80% appearing a single time and approximately 1.2% taken by the ten largest. The sample was PBMCs. The receptors come from a girl aged 2 to 10 in good health and CMV-seropositive. Each CDR3 is given with its conserved first and last residue. A D gene is named only where the DNA matches it firmly. The size entry is marked missing in some rows and otherwise reads once, few, many or a size class.

CDR3 length: 14; D gene: TRBD1; clone size: once; V gene: TRBV5-1; J gene: TRBJ2-7; CDR3 DNA: TGCGCCAGCAGCGACAAGGGGACAGGTCGGGAGCAGTACTTC; CDR3 protein: CASSDKGTGREQYF
CDR3 length: 16; D gene: TRBD1; clone size: once; V gene: TRBV6-1; J gene: TRBJ1-1; CDR3 DNA: TGTGCCAGCAGTGGGTCCGGGACAGGGCGTATAACTGAAGCTTTCTTT; CDR3 protein: CASSGSGTGRITEAFF
CDR3 length: 16; D gene: TRBD1; clone size: .; V gene: TRBV9; J gene: TRBJ1-6; CDR3 DNA: TGTGCCAGCCCGGGTCCCGGGACAGGGGAAAATTCACCCCTCCACTTT; CDR3 protein: CASPGPGTGENSPLHF
CDR3 length: 12; D gene: .; clone size: .; V gene: TRBV6-1; J gene: TRBJ2-7; CDR3 DNA: TGTGCCAGCAGTGAAGCGCGGGACGAGCAGTACTTC; CDR3 protein: CASSEARDEQYF
CDR3 length: 15; D gene: TRBD1; clone size: .; V gene: TRBV7-9; J gene: TRBJ2-1; CDR3 DNA: TGTGCCAGCAGCTTTCAGACAGGGGGTTACAATGAGCAGTTCTTC; CDR3 protein: CASSFQTGGYNEQFF
CDR3 length: 14; D gene: TRBD1; clone size: .; V gene: TRBV6-1; J gene: TRBJ2-7; CDR3 DNA: TGTGCCAGCAGTGGGGGACAGGGTTATTTCGAGCAGTACTTC; CDR3 protein: CASSGGQGYFEQYF
CDR3 length: 16; D gene: TRBD1; clone size: .; V gene: TRBV6-6; J gene: TRBJ1-2; CDR3 DNA: TGTGCCAGCAGTTACTCGGCCCGGCAGGGGGCGCAAGGCTACACCTTC; CDR3 protein: CASSYSARQGAQGYTF
CDR3 length: 14; D gene: TRBD1; clone size: .; V gene: TRBV10-1; J gene: TRBJ1-2; CDR3 DNA: TGCGCCAGCAGTAACGGACAGGTTGTCTATGGCTACACCTTC; CDR3 protein: CASSNGQVVYGYTF
CDR3 length: 14; D gene: .; clone size: few; V gene: TRBV6-1; J gene: TRBJ1-1; CDR3 DNA: TGTGCCAGCAGTGCCAGGATCCCGGGGGCTGAAGCTTTCTTT; CDR3 protein: CASSARIPGAEAFF
CDR3 length: 13; D gene: .; clone size: .; V gene: TRBV6-5; J gene: TRBJ1-2; CDR3 DNA: TGTGCCAGCAGGGGAGGGATCCTCTATGGCTACACCTTC; CDR3 protein: CASRGGILYGYTF
CDR3 length: 12; D gene: .; clone size: .; V gene: TRBV21-1; J gene: TRBJ2-5; CDR3 DNA: TGTGCCAGCCGTGCAGGGAAGGAGACCCAGTACTTC; CDR3 protein: CASRAGKETQYF
CDR3 length: 13; D gene: TRBD1; clone size: .; V gene: TRBV11-2; J gene: TRBJ1-2; CDR3 DNA: TGTGCCAGCAGCCGGAGGACAGGGCGCGGCTACACCTTC; CDR3 protein: CASSRRTGRGYTF
CDR3 length: 13; D gene: TRBD2; clone size: once; V gene: TRBV6-5; J gene: TRBJ2-4; CDR3 DNA: TGTGCCAGCAGTCTTGGACTAGCAGACATTCAGTACTTC; CDR3 protein: CASSLGLADIQYF
CDR3 length: 18; D gene: TRBD2; clone size: .; V gene: TRBV5-4; J gene: TRBJ2-7; CDR3 DNA: TGTGCCAGCAGCTTGGACCACGGGACTAGCGGGAGTAGCGACGAGCAGTACTTC; CDR3 protein: CASSLDHGTSGSSDEQYF
CDR3 length: 14; D gene: .; clone size: .; V gene: TRBV19; J gene: TRBJ2-7; CDR3 DNA: TGTGCCAGTAGCCGTGGACATGGTTATCCGGAGCAGTACTTC; CDR3 protein: CASSRGHGYPEQYF
CDR3 length: 14; D gene: .; clone size: .; V gene: TRBV19; J gene: TRBJ1-2; CDR3 DNA: TGTGCCAGTAGTATATCTCCAGGGGACTATGGCTACACCTTC; CDR3 protein: CASSISPGDYGYTF
CDR3 length: 14; D gene: .; clone size: .; V gene: TRBV6-5; J gene: TRBJ2-3; CDR3 DNA: TGTGCCAGCAGTTACCGCCCAACAACAGATACGCAGTATTTT; CDR3 protein: CASSYRPTTDTQYF
CDR3 length: 13; D gene: .; clone size: .; V gene: TRBV19; J gene: TRBJ2-3; CDR3 DNA: TGTGCCAGTAGATCGGGTCCCACAGATACGCAGTATTTT; CDR3 protein: CASRSGPTDTQYF
CDR3 length: 14; D gene: TRBD2; clone size: .; V gene: TRBV19; J gene: TRBJ2-1; CDR3 DNA: TGTGCCAGTAGTCTAGCGGGAGGTTCCAATGAGCAGTTCTTC; CDR3 protein: CASSLAGGSNEQFF
CDR3 length: 16; D gene: TRBD2; clone size: once; V gene: TRBV10-3; J gene: TRBJ2-1; CDR3 DNA: TGTGCCATCAGGACGCGACTAGCGGAACCTACCAATGAGCAGTTCTTC; CDR3 protein: CAIRTRLAEPTNEQFF
CDR3 length: 13; D gene: .; clone size: .; V gene: TRBV29-1; J gene: TRBJ1-1; CDR3 DNA: TGCAGCGTTCGGGGGGTAATGAACACTGAAGCTTTCTTT; CDR3 protein: CSVRGVMNTEAFF
CDR3 length: 15; D gene: .; clone size: .; V gene: TRBV5-1; J gene: TRBJ1-1; CDR3 DNA: TGCGCCAGCAGCCGCACCCAGGGTTTTCGCACTGAAGCTTTCTTT; CDR3 protein: CASSRTQGFRTEAFF
CDR3 length: 16; D gene: TRBD2; clone size: once; V gene: TRBV28; J gene: TRBJ2-1; CDR3 DNA: TGTGCCAGCACCATCCCAGCGGGAGGTCTGTTAAATGAGCAGTTCTTC; CDR3 protein: CASTIPAGGLLNEQFF
CDR3 length: 13; D gene: .; clone size: once; V gene: TRBV9; J gene: TRBJ2-3; CDR3 DNA: TGTGCCAGCAGCCCCCCTCTCACAGATACGCAGTATTTT; CDR3 protein: CASSPPLTDTQYF
CDR3 length: 13; D gene: TRBD2; clone size: .; V gene: TRBV29-1; J gene: TRBJ2-7; CDR3 DNA: TGCAGCGCTAGCGGGGGAACCTCCTACGAGCAGTACTTC; CDR3 protein: CSASGGTSYEQYF
CDR3 length: 14; D gene: .; clone size: .; V gene: TRBV6-1; J gene: TRBJ1-6; CDR3 DNA: TGTGCCAGCAGTGACCCAGGAAATAATTCACCCCTCCACTTT; CDR3 protein: CASSDPGNNSPLHF
CDR3 length: 14; D gene: TRBD1; clone size: .; V gene: TRBV29-1; J gene: TRBJ2-3; CDR3 DNA: TGCAGCGTTCCGGACAGGGGAGGGGCAGATACGCAGTATTTT; CDR3 protein: CSVPDRGGADTQYF
CDR3 length: 12; D gene: .; clone size: .; V gene: TRBV27; J gene: TRBJ2-7; CDR3 DNA: TGTGCCAGCAGTTTACCGGGATACGAGCAGTACTTC; CDR3 protein: CASSLPGYEQYF
CDR3 length: 15; D gene: TRBD1; clone size: .; V gene: TRBV14; J gene: TRBJ1-1; CDR3 DNA: TGTGCCAGCAGCCAAGCTCACACAGGGGGCACTGAGGCTTTCTTT; CDR3 protein: CASSQAHTGGTEAFF
CDR3 length: 16; D gene: TRBD1; clone size: once; V gene: TRBV5-1; J gene: TRBJ2-7; CDR3 DNA: TGCGCCAGCAGTCTCCTCATCAGACAGGGTACAGGCGAGCAGTACTTC; CDR3 protein: CASSLLIRQGTGEQYF
CDR3 length: 16; D gene: TRBD1; clone size: few; V gene: TRBV5-5; J gene: TRBJ1-5; CDR3 DNA: TGTGCCAGCAGCTGGTCGACAGGGATCGGGAATCAGCCCCAGCATTTT; CDR3 protein: CASSWSTGIGNQPQHF
CDR3 length: 12; D gene: .; clone size: .; V gene: TRBV30; J gene: TRBJ2-5; CDR3 DNA: TGTGCCTGGAGGGGGCTAGGGGAGACCCAGTACTTC; CDR3 protein: CAWRGLGETQYF
CDR3 length: 16; D gene: .; clone size: .; V gene: TRBV19; J gene: TRBJ2-4; CDR3 DNA: TGTGCCAGTAGTTCCCCTAGAGCAGTAGCCAAAAACATTCAGTACTTC; CDR3 protein: CASSSPRAVAKNIQYF
CDR3 length: 14; D gene: .; clone size: .; V gene: TRBV9; J gene: TRBJ1-1; CDR3 DNA: TGTGCCAGCAGCTCTCGGCAGGGGAACACTGAAGCTTTCTTT; CDR3 protein: CASSSRQGNTEAFF
CDR3 length: 15; D gene: TRBD1; clone size: .; V gene: TRBV28; J gene: TRBJ2-1; CDR3 DNA: TGTGCCAGCAGCCTGACAGGGGGTAACTACAATGAGCAGTTCTTC; CDR3 protein: CASSLTGGNYNEQFF
CDR3 length: 14; D gene: TRBD2; clone size: .; V gene: TRBV11-2; J gene: TRBJ2-1; CDR3 DNA: TGTGCCAGCAGCTTATTGGCGGGAGTACGGGAGCAGTTCTTC; CDR3 protein: CASSLLAGVREQFF
CDR3 length: 16; D gene: TRBD1; clone size: .; V gene: TRBV29-1; J gene: TRBJ2-3; CDR3 DNA: TGCAGCGTTGAAGATCGGTTCTATACAGGGGCAGATACGCAGTATTTT; CDR3 protein: CSVEDRFYTGADTQYF
CDR3 length: 16; D gene: .; clone size: .; V gene: TRBV5-4; J gene: TRBJ1-2; CDR3 DNA: TGTGCCAGCAGCCAGCTGACAGTCTATACTAACTATGGCTACACCTTC; CDR3 protein: CASSQLTVYTNYGYTF
CDR3 length: 15; D gene: TRBD2; clone size: .; V gene: TRBV30; J gene: TRBJ2-1; CDR3 DNA: TGTGCCTGGAGTGTAGCGTCTAGCGGGGGGCATGAGCAGTTCTTC; CDR3 protein: CAWSVASSGGHEQFF
CDR3 length: 13; D gene: .; clone size: .; V gene: TRBV9; J gene: TRBJ2-5; CDR3 DNA: TGTGCCAGCAGCGTAGATAGCGGAGAGACCCAGTACTTC; CDR3 protein: CASSVDSGETQYF
CDR3 length: 15; D gene: TRBD2; clone size: .; V gene: TRBV6-6; J gene: TRBJ2-1; CDR3 DNA: TGTGCCAGCAGGCCTACTAGCGGGGCCTACAATGAGCAGTTCTTC; CDR3 protein: CASRPTSGAYNEQFF
CDR3 length: 16; D gene: .; clone size: .; V gene: TRBV11-2; J gene: TRBJ2-5; CDR3 DNA: TGTGCCAGCAGCTTAGAGAGATTGTGGCAGGGGGAGACCCAGTACTTC; CDR3 protein: CASSLERLWQGETQYF
CDR3 length: 15; D gene: .; clone size: .; V gene: TRBV19; J gene: TRBJ2-4; CDR3 DNA: TGTGCCAGCAAGGGAACTACTAGCTCCAAAAACATTCAGTACTTC; CDR3 protein: CASKGTTSSKNIQYF
CDR3 length: 15; D gene: .; clone size: .; V gene: TRBV18; J gene: TRBJ2-2; CDR3 DNA: TGTGCCAGCTCACTGATCCCGGGGTTTGGCGGGGAGCTGTTTTTT; CDR3 protein: CASSLIPGFGGELFF
CDR3 length: 16; D gene: TRBD2; clone size: once; V gene: TRBV4-1; J gene: TRBJ2-7; CDR3 DNA: TGCGCCAGCAGCCAAGCTGGTAGCGGGAGGGTCTACGAGCAGTACTTC; CDR3 protein: CASSQAGSGRVYEQYF
CDR3 length: 14; D gene: .; clone size: .; V gene: TRBV5-1; J gene: TRBJ1-2; CDR3 DNA: TGCGCCAGCAGCTCGTATGATGGACAGTGTGGCTACACCTTC; CDR3 protein: CASSSYDGQCGYTF
CDR3 length: 15; D gene: .; clone size: .; V gene: TRBV9; J gene: TRBJ2-2; CDR3 DNA: TGTGCCAGCAGCCTAAAGCGGGTGGTCTCCGGGGAGCTGTTTTTT; CDR3 protein: CASSLKRVVSGELFF
CDR3 length: 14; D gene: TRBD1; clone size: .; V gene: TRBV29-1; J gene: TRBJ1-3; CDR3 DNA: TGCAGCGTTGAGGACAGGCACTCTGGAAACACCATATATTTT; CDR3 protein: CSVEDRHSGNTIYF
CDR3 length: 18; D gene: TRBD1; clone size: .; V gene: TRBV19; J gene: TRBJ2-6; CDR3 DNA: TGTGCCAGTAGGGGGGGGACAGGGACCCTCTCTGGGGCCAACGTCCTGACTTTC; CDR3 protein: CASRGGTGTLSGANVLTF
CDR3 length: 15; D gene: TRBD2; clone size: .; V gene: TRBV11-2; J gene: TRBJ2-1; CDR3 DNA: TGTGCCAGCAGCATAACTAGCGGGGGTGCGAGGGAGCAGTTCTTC; CDR3 protein: CASSITSGGAREQFF
CDR3 length: 14; D gene: TRBD1; clone size: few; V gene: TRBV5-1; J gene: TRBJ1-1; CDR3 DNA: TGCGCCAGCAGCGGACAGGGACCGAACACTGAAGCTTTCTTT; CDR3 protein: CASSGQGPNTEAFF
CDR3 length: 15; D gene: TRBD2; clone size: .; V gene: TRBV11-3; J gene: TRBJ2-3; CDR3 DNA: TGTGCCAGCAGCTTAGGCGGGGGGAGCACAGATACGCAGTATTTT; CDR3 protein: CASSLGGGSTDTQYF
CDR3 length: 16; D gene: .; clone size: few; V gene: TRBV4-1; J gene: TRBJ2-3; CDR3 DNA: TGCGCCAGCAGCCTCCGTGGAGGGAGTAGCACAGATACGCAGTATTTT; CDR3 protein: CASSLRGGSSTDTQYF